In this sample, the clone carrying this T cell receptor beta chain turned up many times. Its antigen is unidentified. The source of the sample is a study of cytomegalovirus exposure and HLA in healthy donors. Germline V CDR1 and CDR2: SGHNT, YYREEE (reference sequence). V shed 4 bases and J shed 2 bases, with 16 bases lying between them. CDR3 size: 17 residues. General study points: The listing of roughly 160 TCR beta chains classed them as cytomegalovirus-associated. Diagnosis of cytomegalovirus status made by the classifier reportedly showed high specificity and sensitivity. The study found most TCR sequences rare, yet found some public TCRs in many donors. A later analysis found first-cohort TCR clusters tended to co-occur in the 120 validation repertoires.

TCRdb's copy holds only in-frame clones and misses some; the assay was immunoSEQ multiplex PCR. The data show about 150,000 clones, with roughly 86% seen just once and around 2.1% held by the top ten. The sample consisted of PBMCs. The TCR comes from a human donor in good health. The chain links TRBV5-4 to TRBJ2-6, with a tentative D call TRBD1 (6 bases). CDR3 DNA sequence: TGTGCCAGCAGCCCGTCCCGGGACATCCCTGGGGCCAACGTCCTGACTTTC. Amino acid sequence: CASSPSRDIPGANVLTF.